This TCR beta chain was sequenced for a study of cytomegalovirus exposure and HLA in healthy donors. Findings of the study overall: Associated with HLA alleles at 0.05 false discovery rate in a later analysis were over 15,000 TCR beta sequences. Earlier analysis found most TCR beta V segments productive about 87% or about 30% of the time. By HLA locus, TCR association rates varied in a later analysis, with DRB1 showing the most and HLA-C the fewest. Usually a TCR sequence was rare, but some public TCRs were found in many donors.

CDR3 size: 14 residues. The ends were cut back, 6 bases at V and 5 bases at J, with 14 bases in the middle. Germline V gene data show CDR1 as LNHDA and CDR2 as SQIVND (reference sequence). Primers for the PCR totalled 60 Vbeta and 13 Jbeta. Using immunoSEQ multiplex PCR, the repertoire was profiled, and TCRdb retains in-frame clones only, with some absent. The table lists about 140,000 clones, about 80% of them singletons. A remark on this clone: The antigen is undetermined.

The specimen sequenced was PBMCs. The V and J genes are TRBV19 and TRBJ2-1; perhaps TRBD2 as D (6 bases). This TCR came from a man aged 35 to 55 in good health and CMV-seropositive. CDR3 sequence: CASSPPGRDNEQFF. The CDR3 coding sequence is TGTGCCAGTAGCCCCCCCGGGAGAGACAATGAGCAGTTCTTC. The full variable domain, with the rest looked up from reference TRBV19 and TRBJ2-1, is DGGITQSPKYLFRKEGQNVTLSCEQNLNHDAMYWYRQDPGQGLRLIYYSQIVNDFQKGDIAEGYSVSREKKESFPLTVTSAQKNPTAFYLCASSPPGRDNEQFFGPGTRLTVL.